A selection of T cell receptor beta chains follows, all from one sample in a study of blood T cells in healthy people across ages. TCRdb independently ran MiXCR on the 5' RACE reads; one entry per CDR3 protein. The sample shows approximately 2,000,000 distinct CDR3 sequences, roughly 43% of them seen only once. Sequencing was performed on blood. These receptors all stem from a human donor in good health. Both conserved end residues are trimmed from each CDR3.

V gene,J gene,CDR3 protein
TRBV4-1,TRBJ1-6,ASSQQIRDTQGYNSPLH
TRBV20-1,TRBJ2-5,SAREDRTGIQETQY
TRBV28,TRBJ2-7,ASSLLTGRAEQY
TRBV28,TRBJ1-1,ASSPALGENTEAF
TRBV9,TRBJ2-3,ASSARTFTDTQY
TRBV11-2,TRBJ2-3,ASSLESGGFDTQY
TRBV29-1,-,SIDEGEGQETQY
TRBV4-3,TRBJ2-3,ASSQDSGISTDTQY
TRBV7-2,TRBJ2-1,ASSLVASGGTFYNEQF
TRBV12-5,TRBJ2-7,ASGLAGAREQY
TRBV28,TRBJ2-5,ASSFGQTQY
TRBV12-3/TRBV12-4,TRBJ1-1,ASKIRGQVGSEAF
TRBV12-3/TRBV12-4,TRBJ2-7,ARKLIRVPTYYEQY
TRBV9,TRBJ2-3,ASSAGTTQY
TRBV6-2/TRBV6-3,TRBJ2-1,ASNPSGRTYNEQF
TRBV20-1,TRBJ2-5,SGSRDGQQETQY
TRBV7-9,TRBJ2-7,ASSFNRDGVYEQY
TRBV12-3/TRBV12-4,TRBJ2-1,ASTGEWSNEQF
TRBV27,TRBJ2-4,ASSPNGGIREQY
TRBV7-2,TRBJ2-5,ASSPDRVGTQY
TRBV14,TRBJ2-3,ASSQEERFTDTQY
TRBV6-2/TRBV6-3,TRBJ2-1,ASSYRSGGASEQF
TRBV4-3,TRBJ1-1,ASSQEGGAEAF
TRBV7-3,TRBJ2-1,ASSLMVASGTNEQF
TRBV27,TRBJ2-1,ASSLLGQGHEQF
TRBV29-1,TRBJ1-2,SVGLVWDGYT
TRBV5-6,TRBJ2-7,ASSYRTNGYEQY
TRBV19,TRBJ2-5,ASSGRGSETQY
TRBV12-3/TRBV12-4,TRBJ2-4,ASSLGGGAIYINIQY
TRBV28,TRBJ1-2,ASSSLGSARGYT
TRBV5-1,TRBJ2-2,ASSLDGGPGELF
TRBV10-3,TRBJ1-4,AISEGVNEKLF
TRBV11-3,TRBJ2-7,AGSLRGGDEQY
TRBV15,TRBJ2-7,ATSTARRFSSYEQY
TRBV7-3,TRBJ1-1,ASSSQVDTEAF
TRBV20-1,TRBJ2-3,SARDRTPRGADTQY
TRBV20-1,TRBJ2-7,SALKDKGLAYLRSQY
TRBV7-9,TRBJ2-5,ASSPWDRGTLETQY
TRBV4-3,TRBJ1-6,ASSQEFSRRLKSPLH
TRBV15,TRBJ2-6,ATSSSDSGANVLT
TRBV7-8,TRBJ1-5,ASSLRSGISQPQH
TRBV12-3/TRBV12-4,TRBJ2-3,ASRKDRGRVDTQY
TRBV7-2,TRBJ2-1,ASSSGVSPINEQF
TRBV29-1,TRBJ1-2,SVADRSRTYGYT
TRBV11-3,TRBJ2-7,ASSLLRDSVYEQY
TRBV6-5,TRBJ1-1,ASRTTGRSEAF
TRBV25-1,TRBJ1-2,ASSDPGTGDVYGYT
TRBV20-1,TRBJ2-3,SVATSRGTTQY
TRBV6-2/TRBV6-3,TRBJ1-2,ASSLRKGGYGHT
TRBV20-1,TRBJ1-5,SARDRLAWRGNQPQH
TRBV12-3/TRBV12-4,TRBJ1-1,ASGPRWEGTEAF
TRBV5-4,TRBJ1-1,ASRPTGENTEAF
TRBV7-9,TRBJ1-1,ASSRGQGEAF